One sample yielded the 29 T cell receptor beta chains listed below, sequenced in a study of CD8 T cells in Susac syndrome. A quantity of about 0.5 to 1 ug RNA underwent reverse transcription using random hexamers. TCRdb passed the immunoSEQ multiplex PCR reads through MiXCR, listing each CDR3 protein once. The table lists a few hundred thousand distinct CDR3 sequences, roughly 85% of them singletons. The specimen sequenced was CD8+ T cells from PBMCs. The origin of the receptors is a human donor with multiple sclerosis.

V usage is TRBV19 and J usage is TRBJ2-1, with 7 bases fitting TRBD1. Germline V gene lookup returns CDR1 LNHDA and CDR2 SQIVND (reference sequence). The CDR3 covers 14 residues. The J segment lost 12 bases and the V segment lost 3 bases, leaving 11 bases of the junction unmatched. In DNA, the CDR3 is TGTGCCAGTAGTATGACCCCGGGACAGCCCGGGCAGTTCTTC. Amino acids: CASSMTPGQPGQFF.

This chain uses TRBV6-5 with TRBJ2-1; 9 bases agree with TRBD1. With 2 bases clipped from V and 5 bases from J, the junction kept 7 bases outside the gene matches. The length of the CDR3 is 16 residues. Germline V gene data show CDR1 as MNHEY and CDR2 as SVGAGI. CDR3 bases: TGTGCCAGCAGTTACGGGGGACAGGGTCCCCACAATGAGCAGTTCTTC. Its protein is CASSYGGQGPHNEQFF.

The rearrangement links TRBV2 to TRBJ2-4, with D perhaps TRBD1 (5 bases). With 6 bases removed from V and 0 bases from J, the gap between germline ends came to 15 bases. The V gene's germline CDR1 is SNHLY and CDR2 FYNNEI. The CDR3 spans 16 residues. The DNA of the CDR3 is TGTGCCAGCAGGAATCGACAGACACTAGCCAAAAACATTCAGTACTTC. Amino acid sequence: CASRNRQTLAKNIQYF.

The gene calls are TRBV10-3 and TRBJ2-6, with D hard to call. Per the germline V gene, CDR1 is ENHRY and CDR2 is SYGVKD. The CDR3 totals 15 residues. V was cut by 3 bases and J by 4 bases, with 10 bases left in between. CDR3 residues: CAISEAYAGANVLTF. In DNA form, the CDR3 reads TGTGCCATCAGTGAAGCGTATGCGGGGGCCAACGTCCTGACTTTC.

V usage is TRBV6-1 and J usage is TRBJ2-3; D remains unclear. Germline values: CDR1 MNHNS, CDR2 SASEGT. The CDR3 totals 17 residues. Trimming pared 7 bases from V and 0 bases from J, leaving 20 bases between. CDR3 coding DNA: TGTGCCAGCACCCAACATCCCTACCAAGCTAGCACAGATACGCAGTATTTT. This gives the protein CASTQHPYQASTDTQYF.

The chain couples TRBV19 to TRBJ1-1, with D uncertain. Germline V CDR1 and CDR2: LNHDA, SQIVND (reference sequence). V was shortened by 3 bases and J by 0 bases, with 11 bases between the two germline ends. This CDR3 is built from 15 residues. The CDR3 sequence: CASSISVHMNTEAFF. In DNA form, the CDR3 reads TGTGCCAGTAGTATTTCGGTTCATATGAACACTGAAGCTTTCTTT. Together with reference TRBV19 and TRBJ1-1, the CDR3 gives the full variable domain: DGGITQSPKYLFRKEGQNVTLSCEQNLNHDAMYWYRQDPGQGLRLIYYSQIVNDFQKGDIAEGYSVSREKKESFPLTVTSAQKNPTAFYLCASSISVHMNTEAFFGQGTRLTVV.

The V call is TRBV12-3 or TRBV12-4, the J call TRBJ2-1; 7 nucleotides match TRBD1. This CDR3 has 14 residues. V dropped 7 bases and J dropped 1; count of bases not matched to a gene: 4. DNA for the CDR3: TGTGCCAGCACACCGGGACAGTCCTACAATGAGCAGTTCTTC. It yields the protein CASTPGQSYNEQFF.

V and J are TRBV4-3 and TRBJ2-7; D is undetermined. Germline-derived CDR1 and CDR2 are LGHNA and YSLEER. This CDR3 comprises 15 residues. V was cut by 3 bases and J by 0 bases, with 12 bases left in between. Written as DNA, the CDR3 is TGCGCCAGCAGCCAGGACGGACCGAGCTCCTACGAGCAGTACTTC. Translation gives CASSQDGPSSYEQYF.

The chain is built from TRBV29-1 and TRBJ2-7; tentative D call: TRBD2 (5 bases). This CDR3 is built from 16 residues. The V gene's germline CDR1 is SQVTM and CDR2 ANQGSEA. V lost 3 bases, J lost 2 bases, and 20 bases lay in between. The CDR3 sequence is CSVEMERSGSTYEQYF. The CDR3 region has the DNA TGCAGCGTTGAGATGGAGCGGTCCGGGTCGACCTACGAGCAGTACTTC.

The chain couples TRBV7-9 to TRBJ1-2; no clear D gene. The CDR3 extends over 13 amino acids. Germline-derived CDR1 and CDR2 are SEHNR and FQNEAQ (reference sequence). Trimming removed 4 bases at V and 8 bases at J, with 14 bases between. The CDR3 is CASSSLADRGYTF. CDR3 coding DNA: TGTGCCAGCAGCTCACTGGCGGATAGGGGCTACACCTTC.

V usage is TRBV19 and J usage is TRBJ1-2, with D hard to call. This CDR3 region has 16 residues. Looked up from germline, CDR1 is LNHDA and CDR2 is SQIVND (reference sequence). Trimming cost V 2 bases and J 0 bases, with 13 bases left between them. In DNA, the CDR3 is TGTGCCAGTAGTATACCCTGGACGGATACTAACTATGGCTACACCTTC. It translates to CASSIPWTDTNYGYTF.

The genes are TRBV6-5 and TRBJ2-7, with D maybe TRBD2 (6 bases). The V end was cut by 0 bases, the J end by 3 bases, with 15 bases between. The CDR3 totals 16 residues. The germline CDR1 and CDR2 sequences are MNHEY and SVGAGI. CDR3 sequence: CASSYSLGGDNYEQYF. The CDR3 DNA reads TGTGCCAGCAGTTACTCGCTAGGAGGGGATAACTACGAGCAGTACTTC.

This chain joins TRBV5-6 and TRBJ1-2; D is ambiguous. Trimming took 0 bases from V and 2 from J, leaving 11 bases between them. This CDR3 has 15 residues. Per the germline V gene, CDR1 is SGHDT and CDR2 is YYEEEE. Here the CDR3 reads CASSLGDKGNYGYTF. DNA of the CDR3: TGTGCCAGCAGCTTGGGAGACAAGGGAAACTATGGCTACACCTTC.

The genes are TRBV11-2 and TRBJ2-3; D remains unclear. The germline V and J ends were trimmed by 5 bases and 5 bases, with 8 bases remaining between them. Germline loops: CDR1 SGHAT, CDR2 FQNNGV. This CDR3 spans 12 amino acids. CDR3 sequence (DNA): TGTGCCAGCAGCCCGCTTGAAGATACGCAGTATTTT. This codes for CASSPLEDTQYF.

The chain recombines TRBV4-3 with TRBJ2-7; D is uncertain. The ends were cut back, 0 bases at V and 2 bases at J, with 17 bases in the middle. The CDR3 is 17 residues long. Germline-derived CDR1 and CDR2 are LGHNA and YSLEER. This chain's CDR3 is CASSQEASGVSTYEQYF. The CDR3 coding sequence is TGCGCCAGCAGCCAAGAGGCCAGTGGGGTCAGTACCTACGAGCAGTACTTC.

This clonotype was detected a few times. The chain couples TRBV12-3 or TRBV12-4 to TRBJ1-2; possibly TRBD1 for D (5 bases). The V end was cut by 8 bases, the J end by 0 bases, with 10 bases between. The CDR3 runs to 13 residues. The DNA of the CDR3 is TGTGCCAGCGCGGAGGGGACTAACTATGGCTACACCTTC. This translates into CASAEGTNYGYTF.

The rearrangement uses TRBV4-3 and TRBJ1-2, with unresolved D. Germline lookup yields CDR1 LGHNA and CDR2 YSLEER. This CDR3 contains 12 residues. Trimming took 0 bases from V and 4 from J, leaving 3 bases between them. CDR3 sequence (DNA): TGCGCCAGCAGCCAAGACCCCTATGGCTACACCTTC. Residues: CASSQDPYGYTF.

The V call is TRBV20-1, the J call TRBJ2-7; D tentatively fits TRBD1 or TRBD2 (5 bases each). CDR1 is DFQATT and CDR2 is SNEGSKA in the germline V gene (reference sequence). V was cut by 6 bases and J by 3 bases, with 12 bases left in between. The CDR3 runs 12 residues. The CDR3 loop reads CSAVGGGYEQYF. CDR3 in DNA: TGCAGTGCGGTCGGTGGGGGCTACGAGCAGTACTTC.

This clonotype came up a few times. The gene calls are TRBV4-1 and TRBJ1-5; D is ambiguous. CDR3 length equals 14 residues. Trimming took off 0 bases at V and 1 base at J, with 4 bases between the two ends. Looked up from germline, CDR1 is MGHRA and CDR2 is YSYEKL. CDR3: CASSQELSNQPQHF. CDR3 DNA: TGCGCCAGCAGCCAAGAGCTAAGCAATCAGCCCCAGCATTTT.

CDR3 region: CASSSQGHEQYF. DNA for the CDR3: TGTGCCAGCAGTTCGCAGGGCCACGAGCAGTACTTC. This rearrangement joins TRBV27 to TRBJ2-7, with a tentative D call TRBD1 (5 bases). The CDR3 is 12 amino acids. The V gene lost 4 bases and the J gene lost 5 bases, with 9 bases spanning the gap. Germline V gives CDR1 MNHEY, CDR2 SMNVEV (reference sequence).

The chain is built from TRBV29-1 and TRBJ1-1; tentative D call: TRBD1 (6 bases). The CDR3 length is 11 residues. Per germline, CDR1 SQVTM and CDR2 ANQGSEA. V lost 5 bases, J lost 8 bases, and 12 bases lay in between. The CDR3 loop reads CSVFPGTEAFF. The CDR3 DNA follows: TGCAGCGTTTTTCCAGGGACAGAAGCTTTCTTT. Combining the CDR3 with reference TRBV29-1 and TRBJ1-1 gives the whole variable domain SAVISQKPSRDICQRGTSLTIQCQVDSQVTMMFWYRQQPGQSLTLIATANQGSEATYESGFVIDKFPISRPNLTFSTLTVSNMSPEDSSIYLCSVFPGTEAFFGQGTRLTVV.

J is TRBJ1-1 and V is TRBV20-1; D is ambiguous. CDR1 is DFQATT and CDR2 is SNEGSKA in the germline V gene (reference sequence). This CDR3 is built from 14 residues. V lost 6 bases to trimming and J lost 3 bases, with 17 bases between them. The CDR3 nucleotides are TGCAGTGCGGAGTCAACGGGTCGGCACACTGAAGCTTTCTTT. Translated: CSAESTGRHTEAFF.

This sequence joins TRBV27 and TRBJ2-1; tentatively, D is TRBD1 or TRBD2 (5 bases each). CDR1 and CDR2 from the germline V gene are MNHEY and SMNVEV (reference sequence). V was pared by 7 bases and J by 5 bases, with 15 bases between. This CDR3 is 14 amino acids long. The CDR3 bases are TGTGCCAGCACCATCGGGGCCAGTAACAATGAGCAGTTCTTC. Translated, it gives CASTIGASNNEQFF.

DNA of the CDR3: TGTGCCAGCAGCCCCGAGGGCCAGCAAGAGACCCAGTACTTC. Amino acids: CASSPEGQQETQYF. The gene calls are TRBV7-9 and TRBJ2-5; D is possibly TRBD2 (5 bases). The CDR3 loop spans 14 amino acids. Per the germline V gene, CDR1 is SEHNR and CDR2 is FQNEAQ (reference sequence). The V end lost 5 bases, the J end lost 2 bases, and 12 bases lay between the germline ends. Full variable domain (rest looked up from reference TRBV7-9 and TRBJ2-5): DTGVSQNPRHKITKRGQNVTFRCDPISEHNRLYWYRQTLGQGPEFLTYFQNEAQLEKSRLLSDRFSAERPKGSFSTLEIQRTEQGDSAMYLCASSPEGQQETQYFGPGTRLLVL.

CDR3 region: CAGIGTSGNANTGELFF. The CDR3 region has the DNA TGTGCCGGCATCGGGACTAGCGGGAACGCGAACACCGGGGAGCTGTTTTTT. This rearrangement joins TRBV3-1 to TRBJ2-2; 13 positions match TRBD2. The CDR3 runs 17 residues. Trimming removed 11 bases from V and 0 bases from J; junction bases left unmatched: 9. Germline-derived CDR1 and CDR2 are LGHDT and YNNKEL (reference sequence).

This rearrangement joins TRBV5-4 to TRBJ2-1; weak D call: TRBD2 (6 bases). The germline V gene encodes CDR1 SGHNT and CDR2 YYREEE (reference sequence). The CDR3 has 14 amino acids. V was shortened by 4 bases and J by 4 bases, with 12 bases between the two germline ends. The CDR3 spells CASSPEGQYNEQFF. The CDR3 nucleotides read TGTGCCAGCAGCCCGGAGGGGCAATACAATGAGCAGTTCTTC.

This clonotype was seen only a few times. This CDR3 reads CASSSGQGVYNEQFF. As DNA, the CDR3 is TGTGCCAGCAGTTCCGGACAGGGGGTATACAATGAGCAGTTCTTC. The chain uses TRBV12-3 or TRBV12-4 and TRBJ2-1; 10 nucleotides align to TRBD1. The ends lost 4 bases at V and 4 bases at J; junction bases unmatched: 4. This CDR3 spans 15 amino acids.

V is TRBV19 and J is TRBJ2-6; D might be TRBD2 (5 bases). Trimming left V 3 bases short and J 0 bases short, with 6 bases between. This CDR3 region has 15 residues. Per germline, CDR1 LNHDA and CDR2 SQIVND (reference sequence). In DNA form, the CDR3 reads TGTGCCAGTAGTATGGACTCCTCTGGGGCCAACGTCCTGACTTTC. It specifies CASSMDSSGANVLTF.

This rearrangement joins TRBV7-9 to TRBJ2-7, with a weak D call TRBD2 (5 bases). CDR1 and CDR2 from the germline V gene are SEHNR and FQNEAQ (reference sequence). V shed 5 bases and J shed 4 bases, with 18 bases lying between them. The CDR3 is 15 residues long. This CDR3 reads CASSLYIRGWYEQYF. The CDR3 nucleotides read TGTGCCAGCAGCCTTTATATTCGCGGGTGGTACGAGCAGTACTTC.